This entry lists 14 T cell receptor beta chains sequenced from one sample in a study of CD8 T cells in ankylosing spondylitis. TCRdb re-called the 5' RACE reads through MiXCR, storing one row per CDR3 protein. The profile covers approximately 350,000 distinct CDR3 sequences, with roughly 20% appearing a single time and 10% to 15% taken by the ten largest. Sequencing was carried out using blood, either unsorted or a sorted T cell fraction (not recorded which). The receptors stem from a male donor with ankylosing spondylitis or in good health (not recorded which).

This clonotype was seen a handful of times. The chain recombines TRBV15 with TRBJ2-1; 7 positions match TRBD1. The CDR3 extends over 12 amino acids. The germline V gene has CDR1 LNHNV and CDR2 YYDKDF (reference sequence). The trim removed 5 bases at V and 10 bases at J, leaving 5 bases unmatched. The CDR3 region is CATSGTGEEQFF. In nucleotides, the CDR3 is TGTGCCACCAGCGGTACAGGGGAGGAGCAGTTCTTC.

The DNA for the CDR3 is TGCAGCGAGGGGAAGGGACTTTCCTACGAGCAGTACTTC. Translation gives CSEGKGLSYEQYF. The rearrangement links TRBV29-1 to TRBJ2-7; maybe TRBD2 (6 bases). The germline V gene encodes CDR1 SQVTM and CDR2 ANQGSEA. The germline V and J ends were trimmed by 7 bases and 1 base, with 14 bases remaining between them. The CDR3 runs to 13 residues.

CDR3 coding DNA: TGTGCCAGCAGCGCTCCTACTAGTGAAGAGACCCAGTACTTC. It codes for CASSAPTSEETQYF. This chain uses TRBV11-2 with TRBJ2-5; a possible D gene is TRBD2 (5 bases). CDR3 length equals 14 residues. Germline loops: CDR1 SGHAT, CDR2 FQNNGV. Trimming pared 5 bases from V and 3 bases from J, leaving 13 bases between.

The rearrangement uses TRBV4-1 and TRBJ2-3, with a possible D match to TRBD2 (6 bases). V lost 2 bases and J lost 1, with 13 bases in between. The length of the CDR3 is 16 residues. CDR1 and CDR2 (germline): MGHRA, YSYEKL. In nucleotides, the CDR3 is TGCGCCAGCAGCCAATCCCGGGACTTGGGCACAGATACGCAGTATTTT. As protein: CASSQSRDLGTDTQYF.

CDR3 nucleotide sequence: TGCGCCAGCAGCCAAAGGGAAGGGCCGGGGGAGCTGTTTTTT. Amino acids: CASSQREGPGELFF. The chain joins TRBV4-1 to TRBJ2-2; D unclear. Germline V gene lookup returns CDR1 MGHRA and CDR2 YSYEKL. This CDR3 comprises 14 residues. V was shortened by 2 bases and J by 8 bases, with 12 bases between the two germline ends.

This clonotype appeared many times. This chain connects TRBV12-3 or TRBV12-4 to TRBJ2-5, with D tentatively TRBD1 (7 bases). V was pared by 5 bases and J by 5 bases, with 9 bases between. The CDR3 loop spans 12 amino acids. CDR3 amino acids: CASSPGGETQYF. The CDR3 DNA sequence: TGTGCCAGCAGTCCAGGGGGGGAGACCCAGTACTTC.

The chain employs TRBV12-3 or TRBV12-4 and TRBJ2-1, with 10 positions matching TRBD1. V was clipped by 7 bases and J by 14 bases; unmatched bases: 11. The CDR3 totals 13 residues. The DNA for the CDR3 is TGTGCCAGCACTCCCACTTCTGGGACAGGGGAGTTCTTC. Translation gives CASTPTSGTGEFF.

CDR3 in amino acids: CASSQAGNPTLYEQYF. As DNA, the CDR3 is TGCGCCAGCAGCCAAGCAGGGAACCCAACCCTCTACGAGCAGTACTTC. The chain is built from TRBV4-1 and TRBJ2-7, with D possibly being TRBD1 (5 bases). V lost 1 base and J lost 3, with 16 bases in between. The germline gives CDR1 MGHRA, CDR2 YSYEKL. The CDR3 length is 16 residues.

The chain couples TRBV6-2 or TRBV6-3 to TRBJ2-5, with D possibly being TRBD2 (6 bases). Trimming took 7 bases from V and 2 from J, leaving 17 bases between them. There are 15 residues in the CDR3. The V gene's germline CDR1 is MNHEY and CDR2 SVGEGT. This CDR3 reads CASTKPPAGQETQYF. The DNA for the CDR3 is TGTGCCAGCACTAAACCCCCCGCGGGGCAAGAGACCCAGTACTTC.

This clonotype appeared a few times. The chain couples TRBV29-1 to TRBJ2-3; TRBD1 agrees at 7 bases. Germline V gene lookup returns CDR1 SQVTM and CDR2 ANQGSEA. The junction had 8 bases not matched to a gene; V was cut back by 6 bases and J by 2 bases. CDR3 length: 14 residues. The CDR3: CSVRDRGATDTQYF. CDR3 DNA sequence: TGCAGCGTGAGGGACAGAGGGGCCACAGATACGCAGTATTTT.

The V gene is TRBV5-1, the J gene TRBJ2-7; 7 bases map to TRBD2. This CDR3 spans 15 amino acids. Germline V gives CDR1 SGHRS, CDR2 YFSETQ. V lost 0 bases and J lost 4; bases outside the gene matches: 7. CDR3 protein: CASSLALGGSYEQYF. DNA of the CDR3: TGCGCCAGCAGCTTGGCACTGGGAGGGTCATACGAGCAGTACTTC.

This clonotype was counted between two and nine times. The chain employs TRBV12-3 or TRBV12-4 and TRBJ1-2; 8 nucleotides line up with TRBD1. The CDR3 runs 12 residues. The junction had 5 bases not matched to a gene; V was cut back by 6 bases and J by 8 bases. DNA for the CDR3: TGTGCCAGCAGCACAGGGGGACTGGGCTACACCTTC. Translated: CASSTGGLGYTF.

This clonotype appeared a single time. The chain carries TRBV7-8 and TRBJ2-2; TRBD2 matches at 9 bases. V gave up 2 bases and J gave up 4 bases; unmatched junction bases: 5. CDR3 length: 16 residues. Germline V gene lookup returns CDR1 SGHVS and CDR2 FQNEAQ. The CDR3 DNA sequence: TGTGCCAGCAGCTTATGGGGACTAGCCGGCACCGGGGAGCTGTTTTTT. It is translated as CASSLWGLAGTGELFF.

The sample holds a few counts of this clonotype. The chain links TRBV11-2 to TRBJ2-5; no definite D call. The CDR3 loop spans 14 amino acids. The germline V and J ends were trimmed by 6 bases and 1 base, with 12 bases remaining between them. Germline V gives CDR1 SGHAT, CDR2 FQNNGV. The CDR3 bases are TGTGCCAGCAGACCGACCGGGTCCCAAGAGACCCAGTACTTC. Translating gives CASRPTGSQETQYF.